Listed here are 28 T cell receptor beta chains from one sample, sequenced in a study of blood T cell repertoires in COVID-19. Assay used: immunoSEQ multiplex PCR; TCRdb lists only in-frame clones, some missing. The table records 140,000 to 150,000 clones, roughly 90% of them present only once. Sequenced material: PBMCs or T cells enriched from blood (not recorded which). Every receptor here comes from a woman aged 30 to 39 with acute COVID-19.

This rearrangement joins TRBV7-9 to TRBJ2-2, with TRBD1 identical over 8 bases. Looked up from germline, CDR1 is SEHNR and CDR2 is FQNEAQ (reference sequence). There are 16 residues in the CDR3. Losses at the gene ends were 3 bases for V and 4 bases for J; bases not matched to a gene: 7. CDR3: CASSLTSGGSTGELFF. Written as DNA, the CDR3 is TGTGCCAGCAGCTTGACTTCAGGGGGCTCCACCGGGGAGCTGTTTTTT.

The rearrangement uses TRBV4-3 and TRBJ1-6; perhaps TRBD1 as D (6 bases). The V and J ends lost 6 bases and 6 bases respectively, with 15 bases between them. This CDR3 contains 15 residues. Germline V gene lookup returns CDR1 LGHNA and CDR2 YSLEER. The CDR3 protein is CASSPGQSTNSPLHF. The CDR3 bases are TGCGCCAGCAGTCCCGGACAGTCAACTAATTCACCCCTCCACTTT.

J is TRBJ1-4 and V is TRBV19; 7 positions agree with TRBD1. V lost 5 bases, J lost 0 bases, and 6 bases stayed unmatched. Germline CDR1 is LNHDA and CDR2 is SQIVND (reference sequence). The CDR3 extends over 16 amino acids. The CDR3 sequence is CASSHRTGATNEKLFF. In DNA, the CDR3 is TGTGCCAGTAGTCATCGGACAGGTGCAACTAATGAAAAACTGTTTTTT.

This clone was detected ten times or more. The rearrangement joins TRBV10-3 to TRBJ1-2; 8 positions match TRBD1. The CDR3 has 13 amino acids. The germline CDR1 and CDR2 sequences are ENHRY and SYGVKD. V lost 7 bases to trimming and J lost 8 bases; unmatched junction nucleotides: 9. CDR3 nucleotide sequence: TGTGCCATCATGGCCCAGGGGGCCGAAGGCTACACCTTC. Translation gives CAIMAQGAEGYTF.

CDR3 sequence: CASSSRTGPTEAFF. CDR3 coding DNA: TGTGCCAGCAGCTCCCGGACAGGGCCCACTGAAGCTTTCTTT. The V call is TRBV7-2, the J call TRBJ1-1, with 8 positions matching TRBD1. The CDR3 consists of 14 residues. With V trimmed by 4 bases and J by 4 bases, 5 bases remained unmatched. CDR1 and CDR2 from the germline V gene are SGHTA and FQGNSA.

The V call is TRBV5-6, the J call TRBJ1-4, with no clear D. There are 13 residues in the CDR3. The V gene lost 4 bases and the J gene lost 8 bases, with 12 bases spanning the gap. Germline CDR1 is SGHDT and CDR2 is YYEEEE. CDR3 in amino acids: CASSPPGDEKLFF. The CDR3 coding sequence is TGTGCCAGCAGCCCTCCGGGAGACGAAAAACTGTTTTTT.

The chain has TRBV14 and TRBJ1-2, with 9 bases that match TRBD1. The CDR3 covers 16 residues. Trimming took 0 bases from V and 8 from J; bases not matched to a gene: 10. Germline-derived CDR1 and CDR2 are SGHDN and FVKESK. The CDR3 bases are TGTGCCAGCAGCCAAGAATTCGGGACAGGGTGGCACGGCTACACCTTC. It yields the protein CASSQEFGTGWHGYTF.

This clone has just a few counts. This sequence joins TRBV15 and TRBJ2-3, with 14 bases aligning to TRBD2. Germline values: CDR1 LNHNV, CDR2 YYDKDF (reference sequence). Losses at the gene ends were 0 bases for V and 6 bases for J; bases not matched to a gene: 8. The CDR3 has 18 residues. The CDR3 region is CATSRDPMGLAGADTQYF. In nucleotides, the CDR3 is TGTGCCACCAGCAGAGATCCTATGGGACTAGCGGGAGCCGATACGCAGTATTTT.

The rearrangement uses TRBV6-2 or TRBV6-3 and TRBJ1-4; no clear D. CDR1 is MNHEY and CDR2 is SVGEGT in the germline V gene. Trimming removed 5 bases from V and 3 bases from J, with 13 bases in between. The CDR3 is 15 amino acids. CDR3: CASSQTIRANEKLFF. CDR3 nucleotides: TGTGCCAGCAGTCAGACCATCCGGGCTAATGAAAAACTGTTTTTT.

The chain joins TRBV19 to TRBJ1-6; TRBD1 might be the D (6 bases). V lost 5 bases and J lost 7, with 9 bases in between. The CDR3 covers 13 residues. Germline loops: CDR1 LNHDA, CDR2 SQIVND (reference sequence). CDR3 sequence reads: CASSGQMNSPLHF. The CDR3 DNA reads as TGTGCCAGTAGTGGACAGATGAATTCACCCCTCCACTTT.

This chain uses TRBV29-1 with TRBJ2-7; 10 bases are shared with TRBD1. The CDR3 contains 13 residues. CDR1 is SQVTM, CDR2 ANQGSEA, per germline. V was pared by 6 bases and J by 3 bases, with 5 bases of the junction left unmatched. The CDR3 nucleotides are TGCAGCGTATGGACAGGGGGGAGCTACGAGCAGTACTTC. It encodes CSVWTGGSYEQYF.

The sample holds a few counts of this clone. The chain links TRBV6-4 to TRBJ1-2, with TRBD1 identical over 8 bases. The CDR3 extends over 13 amino acids. Trimming at V came to 0 bases and at J to 7 bases, leaving 1 base not matched to a gene. Per germline, CDR1 MRHNA and CDR2 SNTAGT. CDR3 sequence (DNA): TGTGCCAGCAGTGACTCCGGGACAGGTGGCTACACCTTC. It encodes CASSDSGTGGYTF.

The chain is built from TRBV7-8 and TRBJ1-5; 7 bases are a match to TRBD1. The V segment lost 4 bases and the J segment 4 bases; nucleotides outside the gene matches: 19. Per the germline V gene, CDR1 is SGHVS and CDR2 is FQNEAQ. The CDR3 runs to 19 residues. This chain's CDR3 is CASSSIVRDSDGNNQPQHF. CDR3 nucleotide sequence: TGTGCCAGCAGCTCGATAGTCCGGGACAGTGATGGGAATAATCAGCCCCAGCATTTT.

This chain links TRBV19 with TRBJ2-5; 8 nucleotides align to TRBD2. From germline, CDR1 is LNHDA and CDR2 SQIVND (reference sequence). The V gene end was trimmed by 6 bases and the J gene end by 1 base; junction bases not matched to a gene: 4. The CDR3 is 14 residues long. The CDR3 here is CASRRGTSQETQYF. The CDR3, as DNA: TGTGCCAGTAGAAGGGGGACTAGCCAAGAGACCCAGTACTTC.

The genes are TRBV4-1 and TRBJ2-2, with 9 nucleotides matching TRBD2. Germline trimming cut 1 base from V and 5 bases from J; bases unmatched to any gene: 8. From germline, CDR1 is MGHRA and CDR2 YSYEKL. This CDR3 spans 17 amino acids. CDR3: CASSQAALAGVTGELFF. The DNA for the CDR3 is TGCGCCAGCAGCCAAGCCGCCTTAGCGGGAGTGACCGGGGAGCTGTTTTTT.

This clone was seen a single time. The same CDR3 is also encoded by other DNA sequences in this sample. The chain combines TRBV7-2 with TRBJ2-5, with D unclear. V was shortened by 5 bases and J by 5 bases, with 9 bases between the two germline ends. The length of the CDR3 is 12 residues. Germline CDR1 reads SGHTA; CDR2 reads FQGNSA. The CDR3 is CASSLLRETQYF. CDR3 DNA: TGTGCCAGCAGCCTTCTACGGGAGACCCAGTACTTC. The full variable domain, its missing parts supplied by reference TRBV7-2 and TRBJ2-5, is GAGVSQSPSNKVTEKGKDVELRCDPISGHTALYWYRQSLGQGLEFLIYFQGNSAPDKSGLPSDRFSAERTGGSVSTLTIQRTQQEDSAVYLCASSLLRETQYFGPGTRLLVL.

By share, this clone counts as medium-sized (0.01 to 0.1%). The rearrangement uses TRBV29-1 and TRBJ1-1, with 7 bases aligning to TRBD1. With V trimmed by 6 bases and J by 4 bases, 11 bases remained unmatched. Germline CDR1 is SQVTM and CDR2 is ANQGSEA. The CDR3 spans 14 residues. CDR3 sequence (DNA): TGCAGCGTAGACAGGGACAGCCGTGCCACTGAAGCTTTCTTT. It codes for CSVDRDSRATEAFF.

The chain combines TRBV4-3 with TRBJ2-3; TRBD2 matches 10 bases. The CDR3 runs 16 residues. CDR1 and CDR2 (germline): LGHNA, YSLEER. V shed 3 bases, J shed 4 bases, and the junction held 7 bases outside the gene matches. In nucleotides, the CDR3 is TGCGCCAGCAGCCAGTCAGCGGGAGGGCTTTCAGATACGCAGTATTTT. It translates to CASSQSAGGLSDTQYF.

V is TRBV7-2 and J is TRBJ2-7, with D possibly TRBD2 on 5 matching bases. This CDR3 is built from 13 residues. V lost 3 bases and J lost 2, with 8 bases in between. Germline V gives CDR1 SGHTA, CDR2 FQGNSA. CDR3 protein: CASSLDGTYEQYF. The DNA for the CDR3 is TGTGCCAGCAGCTTGGACGGGACCTACGAGCAGTACTTC.

The J gene is TRBJ1-1, the V gene TRBV5-4; 8 bases are a match to TRBD1. V gave up 4 bases and J gave up 1 base; unmatched junction bases: 6. Germline CDR1 is SGHNT and CDR2 is YYREEE (reference sequence). CDR3 length: 15 residues. The CDR3 DNA follows: TGTGCCAGCAGCCAACTCGGACAGGGGAACACTGAAGCTTTCTTT. Its translation is CASSQLGQGNTEAFF. Full variable domain (missing parts from reference TRBV5-4 and TRBJ1-1): ETGVTQSPTHLIKTRGQQVTLRCSSQSGHNTVSWYQQALGQGPQFIFQYYREEENGRGNFPPRFSGLQFPNYSSELNVNALELDDSALYLCASSQLGQGNTEAFFGQGTRLTVV.

This chain connects TRBV5-1 to TRBJ2-3; TRBD2 might be the D (5 bases). CDR1 is SGHRS and CDR2 is YFSETQ in the germline V gene. V lost 0 bases, J lost 6 bases, and 8 bases lay in between. The CDR3 has 13 residues. The chain's CDR3 is CASSLARVDTQYF. In nucleotides, the CDR3 is TGCGCCAGCAGCTTGGCGCGGGTGGATACGCAGTATTTT.

The CDR3 region has the DNA TGCGCCAGCAGCTCTGGGACTAGCGGGAGTAGATACAATGAGCAGTTCTTC. The encoded protein is CASSSGTSGSRYNEQFF. The chain couples TRBV5-1 to TRBJ2-1, with 14 bases aligning to TRBD2. CDR1 and CDR2 from the germline V gene are SGHRS and YFSETQ. The CDR3 length is 17 residues. V dropped 3 bases and J dropped 4; count of bases not matched to a gene: 6.

The chain employs TRBV4-3 and TRBJ2-1; 7 nucleotides agree with TRBD2. Germline CDR1 LGHNA, CDR2 YSLEER. The CDR3 length is 17 residues. After removal of 0 bases from V and 2 bases from J, the junction contained 7 bases not matched to a gene. CDR3 region: CASSQESTGLTYNEQFF. CDR3 coding DNA: TGCGCCAGCAGCCAAGAGTCAACGGGACTAACCTACAATGAGCAGTTCTTC.

J is TRBJ1-5 and V is TRBV7-2, with a possible D match to TRBD1 (5 bases). V shed 5 bases and J shed 2 bases, with 16 bases lying between them. Germline CDR1 reads SGHTA; CDR2 reads FQGNSA. The CDR3 is 16 amino acids. The CDR3 DNA reads as TGTGCCAGCAGCCCTGGGGGAGCGGGAGGCAATCAGCCCCAGCATTTT. Protein product: CASSPGGAGGNQPQHF.

The chain carries TRBV5-4 and TRBJ1-1, with D unclear. From germline, CDR1 is SGHNT and CDR2 YYREEE (reference sequence). Trimming took 1 base from V and 5 from J, leaving 12 bases between them. The CDR3 extends over 14 amino acids. The CDR3 region has the DNA TGTGCCAGCAGCTTGTTTGTGGCGGGGACTGAAGCTTTCTTT. Protein product: CASSLFVAGTEAFF.

The genes are TRBV5-4 and TRBJ2-6, with TRBD1 as a possible D gene (5 bases). This CDR3 comprises 15 residues. CDR1 and CDR2 from the germline V gene are SGHNT and YYREEE (reference sequence). V was cut by 3 bases and J by 1 base, with 8 bases left in between. The CDR3 DNA follows: TGTGCCAGCAGCTCCAGGGTGTCTGGGGCCAACGTCCTGACTTTC. Amino acid sequence: CASSSRVSGANVLTF.

The V and J genes are TRBV7-8 and TRBJ2-1; D gene unclear. The germline V gene encodes CDR1 SGHVS and CDR2 FQNEAQ. The CDR3 contains 17 residues. V dropped 1 base and J dropped 5 bases, with 18 bases sitting between them. CDR3 sequence (DNA): TGTGCCAGCAGCTTAGTATTGAGTGGGCTACCGAACAATGAGCAGTTCTTC. Its translation: CASSLVLSGLPNNEQFF.

The chain carries TRBV6-2 or TRBV6-3 and TRBJ2-7; a possible D gene is TRBD1 (6 bases). Trimming removed 6 bases from V and 2 bases from J, with 17 bases in between. This CDR3 has 15 amino acids. CDR1 MNHEY and CDR2 SVGEGT come from the germline V gene. This chain's CDR3 is CASSHRGSDPYEQYF. The CDR3 DNA reads as TGTGCCAGCAGCCATAGGGGGTCCGATCCCTACGAGCAGTACTTC.